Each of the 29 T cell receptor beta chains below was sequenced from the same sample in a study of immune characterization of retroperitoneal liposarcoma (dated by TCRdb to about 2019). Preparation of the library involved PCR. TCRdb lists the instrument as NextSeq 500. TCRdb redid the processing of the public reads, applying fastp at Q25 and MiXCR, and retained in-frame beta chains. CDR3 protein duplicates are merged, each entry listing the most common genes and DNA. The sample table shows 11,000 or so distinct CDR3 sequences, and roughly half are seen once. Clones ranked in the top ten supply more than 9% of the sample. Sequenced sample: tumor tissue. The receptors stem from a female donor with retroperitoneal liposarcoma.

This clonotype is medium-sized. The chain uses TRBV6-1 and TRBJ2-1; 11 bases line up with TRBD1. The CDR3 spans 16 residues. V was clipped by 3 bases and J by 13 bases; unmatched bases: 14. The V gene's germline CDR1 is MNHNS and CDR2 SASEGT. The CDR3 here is CASSDPRDRGEETQFF. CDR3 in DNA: TGTGCCAGCAGTGACCCGAGGGACAGGGGGGAAGAGACCCAGTTCTTC.

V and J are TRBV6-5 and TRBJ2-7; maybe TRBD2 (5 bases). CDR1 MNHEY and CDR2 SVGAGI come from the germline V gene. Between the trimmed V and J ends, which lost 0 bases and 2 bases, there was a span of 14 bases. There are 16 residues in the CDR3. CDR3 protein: CASSYSANTGTYEQYF. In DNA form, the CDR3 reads TGTGCCAGCAGTTACTCGGCTAATACGGGGACCTACGAGCAGTACTTC.

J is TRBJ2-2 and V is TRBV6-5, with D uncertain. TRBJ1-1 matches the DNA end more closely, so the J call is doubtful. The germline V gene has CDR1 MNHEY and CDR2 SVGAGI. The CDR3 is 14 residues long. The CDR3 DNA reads TGTGCCAGCAGTTACAGGATCACAAACACTGAAGCTTTCTTT. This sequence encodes CASSYRITNTEAFF.

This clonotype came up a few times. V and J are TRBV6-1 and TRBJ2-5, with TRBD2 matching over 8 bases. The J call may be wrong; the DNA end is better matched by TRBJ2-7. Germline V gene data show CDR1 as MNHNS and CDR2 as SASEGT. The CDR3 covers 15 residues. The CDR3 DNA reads TGTGCCAGCAGTGAATTGAGCGGGGGTTCCCACGAGCAGTACTTC. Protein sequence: CASSELSGGSHEQYF.

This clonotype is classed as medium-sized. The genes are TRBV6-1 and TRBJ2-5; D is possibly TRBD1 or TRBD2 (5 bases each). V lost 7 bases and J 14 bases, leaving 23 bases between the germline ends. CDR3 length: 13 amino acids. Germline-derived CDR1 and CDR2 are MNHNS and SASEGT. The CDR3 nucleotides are TGTGCCAGCACTCTGAACGGGGTGGCAGGGCGATACTTC. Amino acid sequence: CASTLNGVAGRYF.

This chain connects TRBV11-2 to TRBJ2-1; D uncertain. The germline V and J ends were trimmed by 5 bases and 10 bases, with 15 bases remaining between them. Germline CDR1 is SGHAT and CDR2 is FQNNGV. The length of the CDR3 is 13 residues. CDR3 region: CASSRHTYYEQFF. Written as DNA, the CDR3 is TGTGCCAGCAGCCGACACACCTACTACGAGCAGTTCTTC.

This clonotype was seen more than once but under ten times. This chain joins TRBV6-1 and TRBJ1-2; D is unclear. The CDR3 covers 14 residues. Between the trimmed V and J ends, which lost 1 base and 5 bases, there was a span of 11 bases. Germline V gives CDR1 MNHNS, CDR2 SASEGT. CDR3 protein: CASSEGIGQYGYTF. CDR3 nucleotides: TGTGCCAGCAGTGAAGGAATAGGGCAGTATGGCTACACCTTC.

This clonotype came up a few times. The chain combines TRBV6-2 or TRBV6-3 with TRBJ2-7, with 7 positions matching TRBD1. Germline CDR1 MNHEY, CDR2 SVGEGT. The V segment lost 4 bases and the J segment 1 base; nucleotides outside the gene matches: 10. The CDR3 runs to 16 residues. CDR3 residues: CASSFRMPGQSYEQYF. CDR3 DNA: TGTGCCAGCAGTTTCCGCATGCCGGGACAGTCCTACGAGCAGTACTTC.

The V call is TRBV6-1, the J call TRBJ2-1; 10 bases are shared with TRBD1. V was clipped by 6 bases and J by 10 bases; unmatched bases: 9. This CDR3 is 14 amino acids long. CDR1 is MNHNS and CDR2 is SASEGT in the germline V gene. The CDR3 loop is CASSPGTGAYEQFF. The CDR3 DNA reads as TGTGCCAGCAGCCCTGGGACAGGGGCCTACGAGCAGTTCTTC.

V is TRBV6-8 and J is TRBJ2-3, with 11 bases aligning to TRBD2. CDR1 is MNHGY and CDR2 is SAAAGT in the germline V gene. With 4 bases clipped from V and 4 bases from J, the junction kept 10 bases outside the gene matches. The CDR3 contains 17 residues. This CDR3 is CASSFRTSGQSADTQYF. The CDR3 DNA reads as TGTGCCAGCAGTTTTCGGACTAGCGGGCAGTCGGCAGATACGCAGTATTTT.

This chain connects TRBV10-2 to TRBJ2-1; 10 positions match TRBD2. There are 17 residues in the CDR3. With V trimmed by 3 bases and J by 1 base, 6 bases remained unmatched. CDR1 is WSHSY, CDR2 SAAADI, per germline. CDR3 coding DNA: TGCGCCAGCAGTGAATTAGCGGGAGGAGAATCCTACAATGAGCAGTTCTTC. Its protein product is CASSELAGGESYNEQFF.

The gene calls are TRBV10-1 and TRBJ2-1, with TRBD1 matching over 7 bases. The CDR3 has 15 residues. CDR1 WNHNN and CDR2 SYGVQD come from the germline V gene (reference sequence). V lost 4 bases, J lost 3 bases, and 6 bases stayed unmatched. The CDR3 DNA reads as TGCGCCAGCAGTGGAGGACAGGATTTCTACAATGAGCAGTTCTTC. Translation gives CASSGGQDFYNEQFF.

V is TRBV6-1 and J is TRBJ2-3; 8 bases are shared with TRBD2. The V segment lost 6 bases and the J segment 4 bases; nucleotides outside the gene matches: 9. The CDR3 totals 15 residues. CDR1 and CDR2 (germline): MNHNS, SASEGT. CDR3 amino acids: CASSRAGAPSDTQYF. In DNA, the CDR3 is TGTGCCAGCAGCAGAGCGGGAGCGCCGTCAGATACGCAGTATTTT.

The CDR3 DNA follows: TGTGCCAGCAGTTACGTCCTAAATCCCCTGGAGACCCAGTTCTTC. It is translated as CASSYVLNPLETQFF. The rearrangement joins TRBV6-6 to TRBJ2-1; D is uncertain. The germline V gene encodes CDR1 MNHNY and CDR2 SVGAGI (reference sequence). V lost 2 bases and J 13 bases, leaving 21 bases between the germline ends. The CDR3 has 15 residues.

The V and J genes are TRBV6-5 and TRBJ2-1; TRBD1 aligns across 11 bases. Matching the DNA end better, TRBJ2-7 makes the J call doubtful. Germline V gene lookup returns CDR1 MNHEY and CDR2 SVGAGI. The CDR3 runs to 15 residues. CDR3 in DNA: TGTGCCAGCAGTGGGACAGGGGGTCCCTCCTACGAGCAGTACTTC. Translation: CASSGTGGPSYEQYF.

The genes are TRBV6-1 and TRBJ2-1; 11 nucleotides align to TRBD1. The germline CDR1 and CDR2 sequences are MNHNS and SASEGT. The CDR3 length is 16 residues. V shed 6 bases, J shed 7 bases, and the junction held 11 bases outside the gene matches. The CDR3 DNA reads TGTGCCAGCAGCAGGGCCGGGACAGGGGGGTTAAATGAGCAGTTCTTC. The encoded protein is CASSRAGTGGLNEQFF.

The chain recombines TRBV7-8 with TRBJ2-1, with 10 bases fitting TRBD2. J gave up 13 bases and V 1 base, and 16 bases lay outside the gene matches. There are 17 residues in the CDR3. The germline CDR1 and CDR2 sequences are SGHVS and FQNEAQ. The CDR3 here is CASSLDPSGSLLETQFF. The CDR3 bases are TGTGCCAGCAGCTTAGATCCTAGCGGGAGCCTACTAGAGACCCAGTTCTTC.

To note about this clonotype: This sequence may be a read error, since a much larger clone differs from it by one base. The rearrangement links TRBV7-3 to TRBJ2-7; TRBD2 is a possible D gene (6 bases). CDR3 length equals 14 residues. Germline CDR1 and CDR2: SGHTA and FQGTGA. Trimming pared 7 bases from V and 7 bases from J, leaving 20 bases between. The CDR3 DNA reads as TGTGCCAGCACCTTTACCGGGAGTAACAATGAGCAGTACTTC. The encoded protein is CASTFTGSNNEQYF.

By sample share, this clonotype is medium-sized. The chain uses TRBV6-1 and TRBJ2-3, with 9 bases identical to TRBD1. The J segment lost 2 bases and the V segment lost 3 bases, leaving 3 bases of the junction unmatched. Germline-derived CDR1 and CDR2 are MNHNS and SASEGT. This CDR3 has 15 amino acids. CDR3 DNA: TGTGCCAGCAGTGATAGGACAGGGGTCACAGATACGCAGTATTTT. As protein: CASSDRTGVTDTQYF.

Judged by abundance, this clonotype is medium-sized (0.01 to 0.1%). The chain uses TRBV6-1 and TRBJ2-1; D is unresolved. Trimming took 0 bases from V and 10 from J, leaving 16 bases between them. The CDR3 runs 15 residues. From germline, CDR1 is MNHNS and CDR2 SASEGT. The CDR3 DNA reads TGTGCCAGCAGTGAAGCGCCAGGTCCCCCCAAAGAGCAGTTCTTC. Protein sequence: CASSEAPGPPKEQFF.

The CDR3 here is CASSIIRTKEQYF. The CDR3 DNA reads as TGTGCCAGCAGTATCATACGGACCAAAGAGCAGTACTTC. The V and J genes are TRBV6-1 and TRBJ2-5; D unresolved. The CDR3 has 13 residues. The V gene's germline CDR1 is MNHNS and CDR2 SASEGT. Trimming shortened V by 5 bases and J by 11 bases, and 18 bases separated the two germline ends.

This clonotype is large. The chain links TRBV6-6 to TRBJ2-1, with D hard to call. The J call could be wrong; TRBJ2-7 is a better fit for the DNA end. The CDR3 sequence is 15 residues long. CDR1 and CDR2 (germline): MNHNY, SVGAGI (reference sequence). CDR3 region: CASSYADFRWNEQYF. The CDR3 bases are TGTGCCAGCAGTTACGCCGACTTCCGGTGGAACGAGCAGTACTTC.

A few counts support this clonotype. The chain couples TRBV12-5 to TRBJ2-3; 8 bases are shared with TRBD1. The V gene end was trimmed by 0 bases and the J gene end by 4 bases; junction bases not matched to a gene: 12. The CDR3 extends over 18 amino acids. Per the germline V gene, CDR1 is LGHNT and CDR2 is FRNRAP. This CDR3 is CASGLVPKQGVDADTQYF. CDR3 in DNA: TGTGCTAGTGGTTTGGTTCCGAAACAGGGGGTAGACGCAGATACGCAGTATTTT.

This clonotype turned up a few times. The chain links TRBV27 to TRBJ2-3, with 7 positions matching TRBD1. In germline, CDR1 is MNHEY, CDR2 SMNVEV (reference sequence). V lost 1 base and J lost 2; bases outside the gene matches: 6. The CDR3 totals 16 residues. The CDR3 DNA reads TGTGCCAGCAGTTTATATAAGACAGGGATCACAGATACGCAGTATTTT. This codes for CASSLYKTGITDTQYF.

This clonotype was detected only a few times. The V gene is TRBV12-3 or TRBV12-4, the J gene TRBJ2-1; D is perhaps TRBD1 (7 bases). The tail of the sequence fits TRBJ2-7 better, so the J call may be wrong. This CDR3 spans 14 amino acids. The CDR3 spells CASTVRQGGFEQYF. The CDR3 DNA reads TGTGCCAGCACGGTGCGGCAGGGGGGTTTTGAGCAGTACTTC.

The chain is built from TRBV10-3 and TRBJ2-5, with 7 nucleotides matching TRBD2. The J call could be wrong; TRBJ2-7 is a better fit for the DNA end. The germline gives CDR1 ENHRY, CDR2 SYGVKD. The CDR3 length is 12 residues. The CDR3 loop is CAISGTSYEQYF. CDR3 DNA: TGTGCCATCAGTGGGACTAGCTACGAGCAGTACTTC.

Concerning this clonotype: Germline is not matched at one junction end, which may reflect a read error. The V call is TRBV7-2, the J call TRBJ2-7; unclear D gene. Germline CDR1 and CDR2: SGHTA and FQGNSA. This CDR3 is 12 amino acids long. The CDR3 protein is CAGSPPSYEQYF. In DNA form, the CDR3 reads TGTGCCGGCAGCCCTCCTAGTTACGAGCAGTACTTC. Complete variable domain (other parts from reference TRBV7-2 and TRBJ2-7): GAGVSQSPSNKVTEKGKDVELRCDPISGHTALYWYRQSLGQGLEFLIYFQGNSAPDKSGLPSDRFSAERTGGSVSTLTIQRTQQEDSAVYLCAGSPPSYEQYFGPGTRLTVT.

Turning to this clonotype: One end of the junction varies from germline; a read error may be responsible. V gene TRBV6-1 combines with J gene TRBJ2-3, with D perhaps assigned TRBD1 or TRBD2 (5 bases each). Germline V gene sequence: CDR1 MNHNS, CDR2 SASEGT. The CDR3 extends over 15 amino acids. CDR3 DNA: TGTGCCCGCAGTCTCGAGGGGTCGCGGGCAGATACGCAGTATTTT. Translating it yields CARSLEGSRADTQYF.

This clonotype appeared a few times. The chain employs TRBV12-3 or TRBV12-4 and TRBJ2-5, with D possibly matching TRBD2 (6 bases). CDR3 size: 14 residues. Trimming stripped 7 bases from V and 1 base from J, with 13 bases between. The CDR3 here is CASTLGGSQETQYF. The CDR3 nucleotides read TGTGCCAGCACCTTGGGGGGTTCCCAAGAGACCCAGTACTTC.